The 29 T cell receptor beta chains given below trace back to one sample, sequenced in a study of persistence of HIV-infected CD4 T cells. Stimulation used about 9.2 ug/mL lysate from CMV-infected fibroblasts. Sorted nonresponding memory CD4+ T cells were CD40L-negative, CD69-negative, CD45RO-high. The libraries were made with immunoSEQ version 4 in survey mode. TCRdb keeps only in-frame clones here, not all; method: immunoSEQ multiplex PCR. The sample shows 40,000 to 50,000 clones, around 75% of them seen only once. No cognate antigen is known for these TCRs. The sample was CD4+ T cells sorted from PBMCs after approximately 19-hour stimulation, taken from a patient who received antiretroviral therapy. The receptors originated from an adult man with HIV who was CMV-seropositive.

The chain has TRBV11-3 and TRBJ2-7; 7 bases line up with TRBD1. The CDR3 has 15 amino acids. CDR1 is SGHNT, CDR2 YENEEA, per germline. Trimming removed 6 bases from V and 3 bases from J; junction bases left unmatched: 11. This CDR3 is CASSTGAAVYYEQYF. CDR3 DNA sequence: TGTGCCAGCAGTACAGGGGCCGCGGTATACTACGAGCAGTACTTC.

In the case of this clone: One end of the junction is discordant with germline, which a read error may explain. The V call is TRBV6-4, the J call TRBJ2-2, with 8 bases matching TRBD2. Germline V gene lookup returns CDR1 MRHNA and CDR2 SNTAGT. This CDR3 is 15 amino acids long. The CDR3 loop reads CASSVEAGATRELFF. The DNA of the CDR3 is TGTGCCAGCAGTGTTGAAGCGGGGGCCACCCGGGAGCTGTTTTTT.

The chain joins TRBV7-2 to TRBJ2-1, with 8 positions matching TRBD2. CDR1 SGHTA and CDR2 FQGNSA come from the germline V gene. There are 16 residues in the CDR3. Trimming removed 5 bases from V and 4 bases from J; junction bases left unmatched: 10. CDR3 sequence: CASSLPGGEGYNEQFF. The CDR3 nucleotides are TGTGCCAGCAGCCTCCCCGGGGGGGAGGGGTACAATGAGCAGTTCTTC. Looking up the rest from reference TRBV7-2 and TRBJ2-1 gives the full variable domain: GAGVSQSPSNKVTEKGKDVELRCDPISGHTALYWYRQSLGQGLEFLIYFQGNSAPDKSGLPSDRFSAERTGGSVSTLTIQRTQQEDSAVYLCASSLPGGEGYNEQFFGPGTRLTVL.

V and J are TRBV11-2 and TRBJ2-3, with a weak D call TRBD1 (5 bases). Trimming removed 7 bases at V and 0 bases at J, with 11 bases between. The CDR3 has 14 amino acids. Germline assignment: CDR1 SGHAT and CDR2 FQNNGV. Here the CDR3 reads CASTRQFSTDTQYF. The CDR3 bases are TGTGCCAGCACCCGACAGTTTAGCACAGATACGCAGTATTTT.

This clone was seen a single time. This chain links TRBV11-2 with TRBJ2-2; 10 positions agree with TRBD2. The CDR3 is 16 amino acids. The germline CDR1 and CDR2 sequences are SGHAT and FQNNGV. The V segment lost 6 bases and the J segment 1 base; nucleotides outside the gene matches: 5. The CDR3 sequence is CASRYRTSGNTGELFF. CDR3 nucleotide sequence: TGTGCCAGCAGATATCGGACTAGCGGGAACACCGGGGAGCTGTTTTTT.

V is TRBV5-1 and J is TRBJ1-1; D gene ambiguous. This CDR3 comprises 14 residues. V was pared by 2 bases and J by 0 bases, with 8 bases between. Germline CDR1 SGHRS, CDR2 YFSETQ. CDR3: CASSFRLMNTEAFF. CDR3 DNA sequence: TGCGCCAGCAGCTTTAGGCTAATGAACACTGAAGCTTTCTTT.

This chain links TRBV6-6 with TRBJ2-1; D gene uncertain. The CDR3 runs to 11 residues. V shed 7 bases and J shed 8 bases, with 9 bases lying between them. Germline lookup yields CDR1 MNHNY and CDR2 SVGAGI (reference sequence). For the CDR3, the DNA is TGTGCCAGCACCCCAGGTGATGAGCAGTTCTTC. It encodes CASTPGDEQFF.

V usage is TRBV5-1 and J usage is TRBJ2-3; 9 positions match TRBD2. The length of the CDR3 is 16 residues. Germline V gene lookup returns CDR1 SGHRS and CDR2 YFSETQ. The V segment lost 0 bases and the J segment 1 base; nucleotides outside the gene matches: 3. The CDR3 loop is CASSLAPSGGTDTQYF. The CDR3 DNA reads TGCGCCAGCAGCTTGGCCCCTAGCGGGGGCACAGATACGCAGTATTTT.

There are a few counts of this clone. The gene calls are TRBV19 and TRBJ1-1; 10 nucleotides agree with TRBD1. CDR3 length: 14 residues. V was clipped by 7 bases and J by 2 bases; unmatched bases: 4. Germline V CDR1 and CDR2: LNHDA, SQIVND (reference sequence). The CDR3 nucleotides read TGTGCCAGTACCCGGGACAGGGGAAACACTGAAGCTTTCTTT. Protein sequence: CASTRDRGNTEAFF. The whole variable domain, filled in from reference TRBV19 and TRBJ1-1, reads DGGITQSPKYLFRKEGQNVTLSCEQNLNHDAMYWYRQDPGQGLRLIYYSQIVNDFQKGDIAEGYSVSREKKESFPLTVTSAQKNPTAFYLCASTRDRGNTEAFFGQGTRLTVV.

The chain is built from TRBV4-3 and TRBJ1-1; no clear D. This CDR3 contains 15 residues. Trimming pared 0 bases from V and 1 base from J, leaving 9 bases between. The germline V gene has CDR1 LGHNA and CDR2 YSLEER. CDR3 sequence: CASSQDPVGNTEAFF. The CDR3 DNA follows: TGCGCCAGCAGCCAAGATCCGGTAGGGAACACTGAAGCTTTCTTT.

The V and J genes are TRBV6-5 and TRBJ1-2, with D possibly TRBD1 on 5 matching bases. This CDR3 comprises 13 residues. The germline CDR1 and CDR2 sequences are MNHEY and SVGAGI. The V gene lost 6 bases and the J gene lost 5 bases, with 13 bases spanning the gap. CDR3 bases: TGTGCCAGCAGCACAGGCCCTAGGTATGGCTACACCTTC. Translated: CASSTGPRYGYTF.

This clone turned up a few times. The J gene is TRBJ2-2, the V gene TRBV28; the D is unclear. Per germline, CDR1 MDHEN and CDR2 SYDVKM. V gave up 6 bases and J gave up 0 bases, with 14 bases separating them. CDR3 length equals 16 residues. The CDR3 nucleotides are TGTGCCAGCAGGGATGGGAAATCCGCGAACACCGGGGAGCTGTTTTTT. It is translated as CASRDGKSANTGELFF.

The chain links TRBV28 to TRBJ2-3; D unclear. V was shortened by 1 base and J by 7 bases, with 9 bases between the two germline ends. The CDR3 length is 13 residues. Germline lookup yields CDR1 MDHEN and CDR2 SYDVKM. CDR3 sequence (DNA): TGTGCCAGCAGTTTATCCCCTCTTAATACGCAGTATTTT. Its translation is CASSLSPLNTQYF.

This sequence joins TRBV7-8 and TRBJ1-1; D uncertain. The CDR3 runs 11 residues. The V gene lost 5 bases and the J gene lost 4 bases, with 5 bases spanning the gap. Looked up from germline, CDR1 is SGHVS and CDR2 is FQNEAQ. This CDR3 reads CASSPSTEAFF. The CDR3 DNA reads TGTGCCAGCAGCCCTAGCACTGAAGCTTTCTTT.

V and J are TRBV30 and TRBJ1-3; 7 positions agree with TRBD1. The CDR3 spans 15 residues. V gave up 0 bases and J gave up 4 bases; unmatched junction bases: 6. Germline CDR1 reads GTSNPN; CDR2 reads SVGIG (reference sequence). The CDR3 sequence is CAWSVGTGVGNTIYF. The CDR3 region has the DNA TGTGCCTGGAGTGTAGGAACAGGGGTCGGAAACACCATATATTTT.

This clone turned up a few times. This rearrangement joins TRBV19 to TRBJ2-3, with TRBD1 matching 7 bases. J gave up 3 bases and V 1 base, and 4 bases lay outside the gene matches. The CDR3 has 15 amino acids. Germline V gene sequence: CDR1 LNHDA, CDR2 SQIVND (reference sequence). This CDR3 is CASSIGGGRTDTQYF. The DNA of the CDR3 is TGTGCCAGTAGTATAGGAGGGGGCCGGACAGATACGCAGTATTTT.

In its sample, this clone was seen a few times. J is TRBJ2-7 and V is TRBV5-1, with D possibly matching TRBD1 (6 bases). CDR1 SGHRS and CDR2 YFSETQ come from the germline V gene. Trimming took off 4 bases at V and 3 bases at J, with 8 bases between the two ends. The CDR3 spans 12 residues. Written as DNA, the CDR3 is TGCGCCAGCAGCCCAGGGGACTACGAGCAGTACTTC. Its translation: CASSPGDYEQYF. The full variable domain, rest sourced from reference TRBV5-1 and TRBJ2-7, is KAGVTQTPRYLIKTRGQQVTLSCSPISGHRSVSWYQQTPGQGLQFLFEYFSETQRNKGNFPGRFSGRQFSNSRSEMNVSTLELGDSALYLCASSPGDYEQYFGPGTRLTVT.

The chain uses TRBV9 and TRBJ1-1, with 7 bases fitting TRBD1. J lost 0 bases, V lost 3 bases, and 5 bases had no gene match. This CDR3 has 15 residues. Looked up from germline, CDR1 is SGDLS and CDR2 is YYNGEE. The CDR3 nucleotides are TGTGCCAGCAGCGCCCGGACAGGTATGAACACTGAAGCTTTCTTT. Protein product: CASSARTGMNTEAFF.

This chain joins TRBV3-1 (or the pseudogene TRBV3-2) and TRBJ2-1, with 11 bases lining up with TRBD2. This CDR3 is built from 19 residues. With 1 base clipped from V and 0 bases from J, the junction kept 8 bases outside the gene matches. The germline V gene encodes CDR1 LGHDT and CDR2 YNNKEL (reference sequence). CDR3 DNA: TGTGCCAGCAGCCAAGGAGTAGCGGGAGGGCTCCTCTCCTACAATGAGCAGTTCTTC. Its protein product is CASSQGVAGGLLSYNEQFF.

This clone was recorded only once. CDR3 nucleotide sequence: TGTGCCGGGGATTGGGGGCTTGGAAATTCACCCCTCCACTTT. Its protein is CAGDWGLGNSPLHF. This chain connects TRBV30 to TRBJ1-6, with TRBD1 as a possible D gene (6 bases). V gave up 8 bases and J gave up 7 bases, with 18 bases separating them. Germline V CDR1 and CDR2: GTSNPN, SVGIG (reference sequence). This CDR3 has 14 amino acids.

The V gene is TRBV12-3 or TRBV12-4, the J gene TRBJ2-7; D unclear. The V end was cut by 2 bases, the J end by 0 bases, with 5 bases between. The CDR3 consists of 13 residues. CDR3 DNA sequence: TGTGCCAGCAGTTTAAGTAGCTCCTACGAGCAGTACTTC. This gives the protein CASSLSSSYEQYF.

This clone was picked up a small number of times. This chain uses TRBV5-5 with TRBJ1-1; D gene uncertain. Trimming left V 7 bases short and J 0 bases short, with 16 bases between. Germline CDR1 SGHKS, CDR2 YYEKEE (reference sequence). CDR3 length: 15 residues. As DNA, the CDR3 is TGTGCCAGCCGCTCGGACCCTTTTATGAACACTGAAGCTTTCTTT. This translates into CASRSDPFMNTEAFF.

The chain links TRBV19 to TRBJ2-7; 7 nucleotides agree with TRBD1. Germline V gene data show CDR1 as LNHDA and CDR2 as SQIVND (reference sequence). With V trimmed by 1 base and J by 4 bases, 13 bases remained unmatched. There are 17 residues in the CDR3. In DNA, the CDR3 is TGTGCCAGTAGTATAGCGGCGTCCGGGACAGCTACTTACGAGCAGTACTTC. It specifies CASSIAASGTATYEQYF.

This chain uses TRBV18 with TRBJ1-4, with 7 bases fitting TRBD1. The CDR3 contains 14 residues. Unmatched junction bases numbered 9, after V lost 6 bases and J lost 8 bases. Germline assignment: CDR1 KGHSH and CDR2 LQKENI. As DNA, the CDR3 is TGTGCCAGCTCCCCAGACAGGGCGGCCGAAAAACTGTTTTTT. It encodes CASSPDRAAEKLFF. Supplemented by reference TRBV18 and TRBJ1-4, the full variable domain reads NAGVMQNPRHLVRRRGQEARLRCSPMKGHSHVYWYRQLPEEGLKFMVYLQKENIIDESGMPKERFSAEFPKEGPSILRIQQVVRGDSAAYFCASSPDRAAEKLFFGSGTQLSVL.

Here the CDR3 reads CASSLKDRGTEAFF. The CDR3 nucleotides read TGCGCCAGCAGCTTGAAGGACAGGGGCACTGAAGCTTTCTTT. The chain is built from TRBV5-1 and TRBJ1-1; 9 bases align to TRBD1. The V and J ends lost 1 base and 4 bases, in that order; junction bases with no gene match: 2. Germline CDR1 SGHRS, CDR2 YFSETQ. CDR3 length equals 14 residues.

V is TRBV18 and J is TRBJ1-5; a possible D gene is TRBD1 (6 bases). CDR1 is KGHSH, CDR2 LQKENI, per germline. V was clipped by 2 bases and J by 4 bases, with 15 bases between them. This CDR3 spans 16 amino acids. CDR3 in amino acids: CASSPAGRDKNQPQHF. CDR3 sequence (DNA): TGTGCCAGCTCACCAGCCGGCCGGGACAAGAATCAGCCCCAGCATTTT.

The genes are TRBV2 and TRBJ1-5; possibly TRBD1 for D (5 bases). Germline V CDR1 and CDR2: SNHLY, FYNNEI. The CDR3 is 14 amino acids. V lost 8 bases and J 6 bases, leaving 17 bases between the germline ends. The chain's CDR3 is CASSGDWLGQPQHF. CDR3 coding DNA: TGTGCCAGCTCTGGGGACTGGCTCGGTCAGCCCCAGCATTTT.

The V call is TRBV11-2, the J call TRBJ1-3, with 12 bases aligning to TRBD1. The germline V gene encodes CDR1 SGHAT and CDR2 FQNNGV. Unmatched junction bases numbered 10, after V lost 4 bases and J lost 0 bases. The CDR3 sequence is 19 residues long. This chain's CDR3 is CASSSTGTGGRSSGNTIYF. The CDR3 DNA is TGTGCCAGCAGCTCCACGGGGACAGGGGGCCGGAGCTCTGGAAACACCATATATTTT.

The chain has TRBV27 and TRBJ2-6, with 7 bases aligning to TRBD2. Per germline, CDR1 MNHEY and CDR2 SMNVEV (reference sequence). The CDR3 runs 18 residues. Germline trimming cut 3 bases from V and 1 base from J; bases unmatched to any gene: 9. In nucleotides, the CDR3 is TGTGCCAGCAGTTTGGTAGGAGTGCGGGGGTCTGGGGCCAACGTCCTGACTTTC. The encoded protein is CASSLVGVRGSGANVLTF.